This entry concerns a single T cell receptor beta chain. What this receptor recognizes is not known. Per-nucleotide qualities are absent, and no much larger clonotype sits a single base away. This specimen belongs to a study of Ad26.COV2.S vaccination and SARS-CoV-2 variants (dated by TCRdb to the early 2020s). In terms of the full investigation: Vaccine-arm donors came from COV1001, a multicentre, randomized, double-blind, placebo-controlled phase I-IIa trial of Ad26.COV2.S in healthy adults. Sequencing of the TCRbeta repertoire served to evaluate the specificity and breadth of SARS-CoV-2-reactive T cell receptors following Ad26.COV2.S vaccination. Investigators did not know the trial group allocation while performing experiments and assessing outcomes. A total of roughly 32 samples were included in the TCR-sequenced set, comprising about 20 Ad26.COV2.S vaccine recipients, 5 placebo recipients and 8 SARS-CoV-2 convalescent individuals. Ad26.COV2.S was administered intramuscularly at a dose of 5x10^10 or 1x10^11 viral particles, either as one shot or as two shots given 56 days apart. Trial participants were randomized into five groups of five, in which low-dose or high-dose Ad26.COV2.S was given once or twice, or placebo was given on both occasions.

The immunoSEQ Assay was the method used to sequence TCRbeta CDR3 regions. After extraction, genomic DNA underwent amplification by bias-controlled multiplex PCR, followed by high-throughput sequencing. The authors' analysis ran thus. Collapsing and filtering of sequences were performed to quantify the absolute abundance of each unique TCRbeta CDR3 region. T cell fraction was estimated by normalization of TCRbeta template counts to usable DNA, with usable DNA being measured through amplification of reference genes present in all nucleated cells. Repertoire TCRs were annotated as SARS-CoV-2-specific by exact matching of V gene, CDR3 amino acid sequence and J gene to a known reactive TCR set. The reference SARS-CoV-2 TCR set came from MIRA and was filtered for enrichment in COVID-19-positive ImmuneCODE repertoires, removing public or cross-reactive TCRs. Using the MIRA antigens, annotated TCRs were further analysed by specific ORF or by position within an ORF. Depth was the summed frequency of annotated unique rearrangements, while breadth was defined as annotated unique rearrangements over total unique productive rearrangements. Group comparisons of TCR breadth used two-sided Wilcoxon rank-sum tests. Entries here come from immuneACCESS through TCRdb and include only in-frame sequences with V and J called. Some clones fail to appear in such tables; in the studies checked, an unresolved V gene covers under half of the shortfall, and the cause of the remainder is unknown. For V, J and clone size, that table is used; D and trimming come from the DNA. This sample gives about 480,000 clones in total; roughly 87% of them show up just once. The ten largest clones capture 9.5% to 15% of the sample.

CDR1 is given as PRHDT and CDR2 as FYEKMQ, both from the germline V gene (reference sequence). V and J lose 4 bases and 7 bases, and a span of 13 bases separates them. Reading from cysteine to phenylalanine, the CDR3 counts 13 amino acids. The read is trimmed to its CDR3 DNA, 39 bases read in frame from base 1. Study-level results and caveats: Comparing responses between vaccine doses or regimens was not something the study was powered to do. Vaccine and placebo recipients had comparable non-spike TCR breadth, which fits with the vaccine containing only spike. The authors noted that the TCR breadth and depth analyses may have underestimated total T cell responses. After vaccination, substantial breadth of spike-specific CD8+ and CD4+ T cell responses was reported. Compared with placebo recipients, Ad26.COV2.S recipients showed higher spike-specific TCR breadth (P = 0.0014).

Explained via the paper, the treatment or condition label denotes: about 20 received Ad26.COV2.S at low or high dose, single or two shots; five or six received placebo; per-sample allocation not given. Repertoires of vaccine and placebo recipients were sequenced from samples taken on day 63 after the first injection. Cohort 1b enrolled 25 or so adults aged 18-55 years at a single site in Boston, USA, between 29 July and 7 August 2020. Ad26.COV2.S was a replication-incompetent adenovirus type 26 vector expressing a prefusion-stabilized SARS-CoV-2 spike protein from the original Wuhan strain. This sequence uses TRBV13 and TRBJ1-2, and possibly TRBD1, on 5 matching bases. The sample consisted of peripheral blood, taken in a trial of Ad26.COV2.S vaccine versus placebo. This TCR was sampled from a person between 18 and 65 years old who received the Ad26.COV2.S COVID-19 vaccine or a placebo. The bases read TGTGCCAGCAGCTCAACAGGAATCCCTGGCTACACCTTC. This sequence encodes CASSSTGIPGYTF.